This entry lists 17 T cell receptor beta chains sequenced from one sample in a study of CXCR3-negative and CXCR3-positive naive CD8 T cells. Overall study results and limits: Higher TRB CDR3 hydrophobicity marked CXCR3-positive naive cells relative to CXCR3-negative naive cells.

With UMI labels, 5' RACE was used to prepare the TRB cDNA libraries. TCRdb reprocessed the 5' RACE reads and reports one entry per CDR3 protein, with no DNA. This sample's clone table lists roughly 93,000 distinct CDR3 sequences. These receptors' targets are unknown. Sequenced sample: naive CXCR3+ CD8+ T cells from blood. The subset denotes: CD45RO-CCR7+CD27+CD95- naive CD8+ T cells expressing CXCR3 (TNR3+). The receptors derive from a human donor in good health. Some clones in this sample may be carry-over from other donors' samples.

The J gene is TRBJ1-2, the V gene TRBV27; lacking DNA, the TRBD1 call made by TCRdb goes unchecked. CDR3 length: 15 amino acids. The germline V gene encodes CDR1 MNHEY and CDR2 SMNVEV (reference sequence). The CDR3 sequence: CASTPLGEPNYGYTF.

The V and J genes are TRBV27 and TRBJ2-2; absent DNA, TCRdb's TRBD1 call cannot be checked. Germline CDR1 and CDR2: MNHEY and SMNVEV (reference sequence). CDR3 size: 19 residues. The CDR3 loop is CASSIYDRGRTSNTGELFF.

The V gene is TRBV7-9, the J gene TRBJ2-3. The CDR3 is made up of 13 amino acids. The germline V gene has CDR1 SEHNR and CDR2 FQNEAQ (reference sequence). This CDR3 is CASSSLLSTTQYF.

By frequency, this clonotype registers medium-sized (0.01 to 0.1%). The chain employs TRBV30 and TRBJ2-7; TCRdb names TRBD1, which stays unverified in the absence of DNA. The CDR3 covers 13 residues. CDR1 GTSNPN and CDR2 SVGIG come from the germline V gene (reference sequence). CDR3 amino acids: CAWARGATYEQYF.

This chain connects TRBV7-2 to TRBJ2-7; without DNA, the TCRdb call of TRBD1 cannot be checked. The CDR3 length is 15 residues. Germline-derived CDR1 and CDR2 are SGHTA and FQGNSA. This chain's CDR3 is CASSFGLSRAYEQYF.

The V and J genes are TRBV5-5 and TRBJ2-5; TCRdb picks TRBD2, but there is no DNA to check that call. The length of the CDR3 is 15 residues. Per germline, CDR1 SGHKS and CDR2 YYEKEE (reference sequence). The chain's CDR3 is CASSSETSLIETQYF.

The chain combines TRBV2 with TRBJ2-5; TCRdb calls TRBD2, which cannot be checked without DNA. The CDR3 is 16 residues long. Germline CDR1 and CDR2: SNHLY and FYNNEI. CDR3 amino acids: CASSDPAGGTKETQYF.

The chain couples TRBV14 to TRBJ2-2; TCRdb gives TRBD2 as the D gene, but with no DNA this cannot be confirmed. This CDR3 is built from 16 residues. Germline V lookup: CDR1 SGHDN, CDR2 FVKESK. This CDR3 reads CASSHPSGRAPGELFF.

The gene calls are TRBV7-2 and TRBJ2-7; TCRdb names TRBD1, which stays unverified in the absence of DNA. The germline CDR1 and CDR2 sequences are SGHTA and FQGNSA. The CDR3 is 16 amino acids. The CDR3: CASSTRTGTDSYEQYF. The full variable domain, completed using reference TRBV7-2 and TRBJ2-7, is GAGVSQSPSNKVTEKGKDVELRCDPISGHTALYWYRQSLGQGLEFLIYFQGNSAPDKSGLPSDRFSAERTGGSVSTLTIQRTQQEDSAVYLCASSTRTGTDSYEQYFGPGTRLTVT.

The V and J genes are TRBV14 and TRBJ2-7; the TCRdb D gene call, TRBD1, has no DNA to confirm it. Looked up from germline, CDR1 is SGHDN and CDR2 is FVKESK. This CDR3 has 15 residues. CDR3 protein: CASSHGWDGAYEQYF. Looking up the rest from reference TRBV14 and TRBJ2-7 gives the full variable domain: EAGVTQFPSHSVIEKGQTVTLRCDPISGHDNLYWYRRVMGKEIKFLLHFVKESKQDESGMPNNRFLAERTGGTYSTLKVQPAELEDSGVYFCASSHGWDGAYEQYFGPGTRLTVT.

The chain is built from TRBV29-1 and TRBJ2-7; TCRdb calls TRBD2, which cannot be checked without DNA. Per the germline V gene, CDR1 is SQVTM and CDR2 is ANQGSEA. The CDR3 consists of 13 residues. CDR3 in amino acids: CSVEEVEGDEQYF.

V gene TRBV12-3 or TRBV12-4 combines with J gene TRBJ2-3; the TCRdb call, TRBD1, lacks DNA for checking. This CDR3 is built from 14 residues. This CDR3 is CASSFGGLADTQYF.

The chain employs TRBV7-2 and TRBJ1-1; TCRdb outputs TRBD1, but without DNA this stays unchecked. The germline V gene has CDR1 SGHTA and CDR2 FQGNSA. This CDR3 is 16 amino acids long. This CDR3 is CASSLTPGPGDTEAFF.

This rearrangement joins TRBV4-2 to TRBJ2-2; the D gene TCRdb calls, TRBD2, cannot be checked with no DNA. This CDR3 contains 17 residues. CDR1 and CDR2 (germline): LGHNA, YNFKEQ. The CDR3 protein is CASSRPAGGPNTGELFF.

The chain couples TRBV4-3 to TRBJ2-7; TCRdb calls TRBD2, which cannot be checked without DNA. The germline gives CDR1 LGHNA, CDR2 YSLEER. This CDR3 is 16 amino acids long. CDR3 loop: CASSQDIPGTAYEQYF.

The genes are TRBV5-1 and TRBJ2-7; TCRdb selects TRBD1, and the lack of DNA leaves this call unchecked. This CDR3 spans 16 amino acids. Germline V CDR1 and CDR2: SGHRS, YFSETQ. CDR3 amino acids: CASSLGWGQETYEQYF.

J is TRBJ2-3 and V is TRBV10-3; without DNA, the TCRdb call of TRBD2 cannot be checked. The CDR3 spans 14 residues. Germline CDR1 is ENHRY and CDR2 is SYGVKD. Here the CDR3 reads CAITELAGEGTQYF.